The T cell receptor (beta chain) under discussion was sequenced for a study of T cell repertoires in cytomegalovirus infection. Study at large: An indication of both CMV infection and matching HLA type came from public TCR beta signatures.

Study observations and caveats: The ex vivo response was dominated by HLA-C-restricted CMV-specific TCR beta clonotypes.

In its sample, this clonotype was seen many times. Its antigen remains unknown. TCRdb itself ran the reads through MiXCR, one entry per CDR3 protein. Of roughly 280,000 distinct CDR3 sequences listed, less than 9.5% are singletons. Sequenced material: PBMCs. The TCR was taken from a human donor in good health (CMV status not recorded). Some clones in this sample may be carry-over from other donors' samples.

The CDR3 loop is CASQEGATDTQYF. The CDR3 nucleotides are TGTGCCAGCCAGGAGGGGGCCACAGATACGCAGTATTTT. The V and J genes are TRBV7-2 and TRBJ2-3; possible D gene TRBD1, 7 bases. The germline CDR1 and CDR2 sequences are SGHTA and FQGNSA. The ends were cut back, 8 bases at V and 2 bases at J, with 11 bases in the middle. The CDR3 has 13 residues.